This is a list of T cell receptor beta chains from one sample in a study of tumor-infiltrating lymphocytes in primary liver carcinoma. Each CDR3 protein gets one entry after TCRdb re-called the multiplex PCR reads with MiXCR. Of 95,000 to 150,000 distinct CDR3 sequences listed, around 70% were seen once; the top ten hold more than 8%. Input material: tumor-adjacent normal liver tissue. These receptors were collected from an older woman with primary liver carcinoma and hepatitis B virus infection. Both conserved end residues are trimmed from each CDR3. Each record gives: D gene, CDR3 length, V gene, J gene, CDR3 protein. D genes are given only for firm matches.

D: TRBD1
length: 11
V: TRBV29-1
J: TRBJ1-2
CDR3: SIGTGGRHGYT

D: -
length: 11
V: TRBV12-3/TRBV12-4
J: TRBJ2-1
CDR3: ASSSDKYNEHF

D: -
length: 10
V: TRBV11-2
J: TRBJ2-7
CDR3: ANSHDRHEQY

D: TRBD2
length: 13
V: TRBV12-3/TRBV12-4
J: TRBJ2-3
CDR3: ASSWGTSVADAQY

D: -
length: 12
V: TRBV11-2
J: TRBJ2-1
CDR3: ASSHRGAYNEQF

D: -
length: 15
V: TRBV11-3
J: TRBJ2-3
CDR3: ASSPFAGNTFTDTQY

D: -
length: 10
V: TRBV12-3/TRBV12-4
J: TRBJ2-1
CDR3: ASISPRGEQF

D: -
length: 15
V: TRBV4-1
J: TRBJ2-1
CDR3: ASSQEGSPFSYNEQF

D: -
length: 14
V: TRBV4-2
J: TRBJ1-1
CDR3: ASGRRGGARDTEAF

D: TRBD2
length: 14
V: TRBV7-9
J: TRBJ2-3
CDR3: ASSPRLAGDSGTQY

D: -
length: 13
V: TRBV12-3/TRBV12-4
J: TRBJ2-6
CDR3: ASSLRASGANVLT

D: -
length: 14
V: TRBV20-1
J: TRBJ2-3
CDR3: SARDQGPLTRDTQY

D: TRBD2
length: 16
V: TRBV14
J: TRBJ2-4
CDR3: ASRPGVSERGAKYIQY

D: -
length: 14
V: TRBV4-1
J: TRBJ1-3
CDR3: ASSRLPGDSGNTIY

D: TRBD1
length: 16
V: TRBV14
J: TRBJ2-3
CDR3: ASSQDPGQGAQTDTQY

D: -
length: 13
V: TRBV28
J: -
CDR3: ASSFRGRVNQPQY

D: -
length: 14
V: TRBV2
J: TRBJ2-3
CDR3: ASRDGARGGTDTQY

D: -
length: 10
V: TRBV6-6
J: TRBJ2-1
CDR3: ASRPLKGEHF

D: -
length: 13
V: TRBV14
J: TRBJ1-3
CDR3: ASGPGHLSGNTMY

D: TRBD2
length: 14
V: TRBV7-3
J: TRBJ2-1
CDR3: ASSLGRLAGYNEQF

D: -
length: 12
V: TRBV4-1
J: TRBJ2-1
CDR3: ASSHNLTSSEQF

D: -
length: 12
V: TRBV7-8
J: TRBJ1-5
CDR3: ASSLGLPNQPQH

D: -
length: 12
V: TRBV11-2
J: TRBJ2-7
CDR3: AGSLEGGPYEEY

D: -
length: 11
V: TRBV4-1
J: TRBJ1-5
CDR3: ASNQDSDQPQH

D: TRBD2
length: 14
V: TRBV14
J: TRBJ2-1
CDR3: ASSLFGTSVYIEQF